The 19 T cell receptor beta chains reported below all come from one sample, sequenced in a study of blood T cell repertoires in COVID-19. Assay: immunoSEQ multiplex PCR; the TCRdb copy retains only in-frame clones and omits some. The data hold 100,000 to 150,000 clones, with roughly 90% observed a single time. Sequencing was performed on peripheral blood. These receptor sequences come from a man aged 65 to 79 with active COVID-19.

This chain uses TRBV6-1 with TRBJ2-3, with TRBD2 matching 8 bases. The trim removed 4 bases at V and 1 base at J, leaving 7 bases unmatched. The CDR3 consists of 16 residues. Germline values: CDR1 MNHNS, CDR2 SASEGT. The CDR3 coding sequence is TGTGCCAGCAGTGGGAGAGCGGGAGAAGGCACAGATACGCAGTATTTT. As protein: CASSGRAGEGTDTQYF.

J is TRBJ1-4 and V is TRBV3-1 (or the pseudogene TRBV3-2); 8 bases match TRBD1. After removal of 1 base from V and 6 bases from J, the junction contained 13 bases not matched to a gene. The CDR3 has 18 residues. Germline V gene data show CDR1 as LGHDT and CDR2 as YNNKEL (reference sequence). As DNA, the CDR3 is TGTGCCAGCAGCCAAGCCGGCAGGGGGCGAGGGTTGGATGAAAAACTGTTTTTT. Amino acid sequence: CASSQAGRGRGLDEKLFF.

The V gene is TRBV28, the J gene TRBJ2-4; D not resolved. CDR3 size: 14 residues. Trimming pared 6 bases from V and 0 bases from J, leaving 9 bases between. The germline CDR1 and CDR2 sequences are MDHEN and SYDVKM. CDR3 in DNA: TGTGCCAGCAGCCCTCTTCTAGCCAAAAACATTCAGTACTTC. Translated: CASSPLLAKNIQYF.

This chain connects TRBV11-2 to TRBJ2-7, with 9 bases fitting TRBD1. There are 16 residues in the CDR3. Germline V CDR1 and CDR2: SGHAT, FQNNGV. The V and J ends lost 4 bases and 3 bases, in that order; junction bases with no gene match: 10. The CDR3 coding sequence is TGTGCCAGCAGCTCCCGGGGCGCGGGACAGGGCTACGAGCAGTACTTC. Protein product: CASSSRGAGQGYEQYF.

The genes are TRBV6-2 or TRBV6-3 and TRBJ1-1, with a weak D call TRBD1 (6 bases). Trimming left V 2 bases short and J 11 bases short, with 18 bases between. Per the germline V gene, CDR1 is MNHEY and CDR2 is SVGEGT. The CDR3 extends over 14 amino acids. The CDR3 loop reads CASSYGTSLRRAFF. Here the CDR3 DNA reads TGTGCCAGCAGTTACGGGACATCCTTGAGAAGGGCTTTCTTT.

This chain joins TRBV4-1 and TRBJ1-1, with D hard to call. This CDR3 contains 13 residues. V gave up 1 base and J gave up 3 bases, with 6 bases separating them. Germline loops: CDR1 MGHRA, CDR2 YSYEKL. This CDR3 reads CASSQVLYTEAFF. CDR3 sequence (DNA): TGCGCCAGCAGCCAAGTTCTCTACACTGAAGCTTTCTTT.

The chain links TRBV24-1 to TRBJ2-1; 12 bases align to TRBD2. J was trimmed by 1 base and V by 4 bases; bases with no gene match: 13. Germline CDR1 KGHDR, CDR2 SFDVKD. CDR3 size: 20 residues. The CDR3 is CATSDPSSGRAFDSYNEQFF. CDR3 nucleotide sequence: TGTGCCACCAGTGACCCCTCTAGCGGGAGGGCCTTTGATTCCTACAATGAGCAGTTCTTC.

This chain uses TRBV27 with TRBJ1-1; 8 nucleotides line up with TRBD1. The V segment lost 3 bases and the J segment 4 bases; nucleotides outside the gene matches: 7. This CDR3 is built from 15 residues. Germline-derived CDR1 and CDR2 are MNHEY and SMNVEV (reference sequence). The CDR3 loop is CASSFGSTGGTEAFF. CDR3 bases: TGTGCCAGCAGTTTTGGGTCAACAGGGGGCACTGAAGCTTTCTTT.

V usage is TRBV12-3 or TRBV12-4 and J usage is TRBJ1-1; D unresolved. The CDR3 length is 12 residues. The ends were cut back, 6 bases at V and 6 bases at J, with 11 bases in the middle. The CDR3, as DNA: TGTGCCAGCAGGTACACAGCATCTGAAGCTTTCTTT. Translated, it gives CASRYTASEAFF.

The chain links TRBV29-1 to TRBJ2-7; 7 nucleotides agree with TRBD1. Looked up from germline, CDR1 is SQVTM and CDR2 is ANQGSEA. Trimming removed 4 bases from V and 6 bases from J; junction bases left unmatched: 12. This CDR3 is 14 amino acids long. CDR3 region: CSVAPGQTTGEQYF. CDR3 nucleotides: TGCAGCGTTGCCCCGGGACAGACGACCGGCGAGCAGTACTTC.

This chain joins TRBV2 and TRBJ1-6; D is unresolved. The germline gives CDR1 SNHLY, CDR2 FYNNEI. The CDR3 consists of 14 residues. V lost 3 bases, J lost 8 bases, and 11 bases lay in between. The CDR3 DNA reads as TGTGCCAGCAGTGACCCGGGGTGGGATTCACCCCTCCACTTT. Its translation: CASSDPGWDSPLHF.

The V call is TRBV6-5, the J call TRBJ2-1; D may be TRBD2 (5 bases). V shed 5 bases and J shed 5 bases, with 7 bases lying between them. Germline V CDR1 and CDR2: MNHEY, SVGAGI. CDR3 length equals 12 residues. The CDR3 loop reads CASSIGNNEQFF. CDR3 nucleotides: TGTGCCAGCAGTATCGGGAACAATGAGCAGTTCTTC.

This clone was picked up one time. The chain combines TRBV28 with TRBJ2-7; weak D call: TRBD2 (7 bases). Trimming took 8 bases from V and 5 from J, leaving 31 bases between them. CDR1 is MDHEN and CDR2 is SYDVKM in the germline V gene. This CDR3 contains 18 residues. The CDR3 DNA reads TGTGCCAGCCAGATGTCGGGACTATTACAGGGAGGGCCGGACGAGCAGTACTTC. Amino acids: CASQMSGLLQGGPDEQYF. Variable domain in full (rest from reference TRBV28 and TRBJ2-7): DVKVTQSSRYLVKRTGEKVFLECVQDMDHENMFWYRQDPGLGLRLIYFSYDVKMKEKGDIPEGYSVSREKKERFSLILESASTNQTSMYLCASQMSGLLQGGPDEQYFGPGTRLTVT.

CDR3 in DNA: TGTGCTAGTTCCCCAACAGGGGGAGGCACAGATACGCAGTATTTT. This translates into CASSPTGGGTDTQYF. The gene calls are TRBV12-5 and TRBJ2-3, with TRBD1 identical over 8 bases. This CDR3 region has 15 residues. Germline CDR1 and CDR2: LGHNT and FRNRAP. V dropped 8 bases and J dropped 1; count of bases not matched to a gene: 8.

The chain employs TRBV14 and TRBJ2-5; 8 bases align to TRBD2. CDR1 is SGHDN, CDR2 FVKESK, per germline. Trimming took 4 bases from V and 0 from J; bases not matched to a gene: 10. CDR3 length: 17 residues. CDR3 nucleotides: TGTGCCAGCAGCCCCGGCTGGACTAGCAGCAACCAAGAGACCCAGTACTTC. Protein product: CASSPGWTSSNQETQYF.

The CDR3 region has the DNA TGTGCCAGCAGTCTCTCCGGACGGGGGGGGCTCTCTGGGGCCAACGTCCTGACTTTC. Its translation: CASSLSGRGGLSGANVLTF. The chain combines TRBV6-6 with TRBJ2-6; 8 nucleotides match TRBD2. The junction had 12 bases not matched to a gene; V was cut back by 5 bases and J by 0 bases. Germline CDR1 reads MNHNY; CDR2 reads SVGAGI (reference sequence). The CDR3 has 19 amino acids.

The CDR3 spells CASSSRGSGSGGHEQYF. The CDR3 DNA reads TGCGCCAGCAGCTCGCGGGGTAGCGGGAGTGGAGGTCACGAGCAGTACTTC. V usage is TRBV5-1 and J usage is TRBJ2-7; 9 bases agree with TRBD2. Unmatched junction bases numbered 15, after V lost 3 bases and J lost 5 bases. The CDR3 is made up of 17 amino acids. Germline CDR1 and CDR2: SGHRS and YFSETQ.

The rearrangement uses TRBV5-1 and TRBJ2-5; D is uncertain. The CDR3 totals 15 residues. V gave up 4 bases and J gave up 3 bases, with 16 bases separating them. Looked up from germline, CDR1 is SGHRS and CDR2 is YFSETQ. CDR3 bases: TGCGCCAGCAGCCTCGCCCCAATAGTGGAAGAGACCCAGTACTTC. This gives the protein CASSLAPIVEETQYF.

This chain joins TRBV28 and TRBJ1-2, with D unclear. V shed 8 bases and J shed 1 base, with 17 bases lying between them. Germline CDR1 is MDHEN and CDR2 is SYDVKM. This CDR3 spans 15 amino acids. Written as DNA, the CDR3 is TGTGCCAGCTTCCCCTCCGTCCTTTTTAACTATGGCTACACCTTC. Translated, it gives CASFPSVLFNYGYTF.